The 10 T cell receptor beta chains below all came from one sample that was sequenced in a study of blood T cell repertoires in COVID-19. Repertoires were generated with immunoSEQ multiplex PCR, while TCRdb's copy carries only in-frame clones and drops some. The sample shows around 270,000 clones, around 85% of them seen only once. Source material: peripheral blood. Receptors originate from a human donor with COVID-19, enrolled during active disease. The donor label of this sample is uncertain.

V usage is TRBV6-4 and J usage is TRBJ2-1, with 12 positions matching TRBD2. The V gene end was trimmed by 6 bases and the J gene end by 8 bases; junction bases not matched to a gene: 8. The CDR3 spans 15 residues. From germline, CDR1 is MRHNA and CDR2 SNTAGT. The CDR3 protein is CASSRLAGVGDEQFF. The CDR3 nucleotides read TGTGCCAGCAGCCGACTAGCGGGAGTAGGGGATGAGCAGTTCTTC.

In its sample, this clone was seen a few times. This sequence joins TRBV9 and TRBJ1-2, with TRBD1 identical over 11 bases. CDR3 size: 16 residues. After removal of 4 bases from V and 5 bases from J, the junction contained 10 bases not matched to a gene. CDR1 SGDLS and CDR2 YYNGEE come from the germline V gene. The CDR3 DNA is TGTGCCAGCAGCCCCTCCGGGACAGGGGGGCCTTATGGCTACACCTTC. It encodes CASSPSGTGGPYGYTF.

The chain has TRBV6-5 and TRBJ1-3, with D tentatively TRBD1 (5 bases). The CDR3 contains 16 residues. In germline, CDR1 is MNHEY, CDR2 SVGAGI. V was clipped by 2 bases and J by 0 bases, with 11 bases between them. Written as DNA, the CDR3 is TGTGCCAGCAGTTACGGGGCTCACACCTCTGGAAACACCATATATTTT. It specifies CASSYGAHTSGNTIYF.

The chain links TRBV7-9 to TRBJ2-6; 9 bases line up with TRBD1. This CDR3 region has 18 residues. CDR1 is SEHNR and CDR2 is FQNEAQ in the germline V gene (reference sequence). The V gene end was trimmed by 3 bases and the J gene end by 0 bases; junction bases not matched to a gene: 6. The CDR3 loop reads CASSLWTGADSGANVLTF. The DNA for the CDR3 is TGTGCCAGCAGCTTGTGGACAGGGGCGGACTCTGGGGCCAACGTCCTGACTTTC.

CDR3 sequence reads: CASSPLRQGDAEAFF. Written as DNA, the CDR3 is TGTGCCAGCAGTCCCCTTAGACAGGGTGACGCTGAAGCTTTCTTT. V and J are TRBV6-5 and TRBJ1-1, with 7 nucleotides matching TRBD1. Looked up from germline, CDR1 is MNHEY and CDR2 is SVGAGI. The CDR3 loop spans 15 amino acids. With 5 bases clipped from V and 6 bases from J, the junction kept 12 bases outside the gene matches.

The rearrangement links TRBV28 to TRBJ1-1; D might be TRBD1 (5 bases). The CDR3 length is 14 residues. V shed 5 bases and J shed 2 bases, with 12 bases lying between them. Per the germline V gene, CDR1 is MDHEN and CDR2 is SYDVKM. The CDR3 spells CASSPPGTNTEAFF. The CDR3 DNA sequence: TGTGCCAGCAGTCCCCCGGGGACTAACACTGAAGCTTTCTTT. Looking up the rest from reference TRBV28 and TRBJ1-1 gives the full variable domain: DVKVTQSSRYLVKRTGEKVFLECVQDMDHENMFWYRQDPGLGLRLIYFSYDVKMKEKGDIPEGYSVSREKKERFSLILESASTNQTSMYLCASSPPGTNTEAFFGQGTRLTVV.

The rearrangement joins TRBV6-5 to TRBJ2-7; a possible D gene is TRBD1 (6 bases). There are 13 residues in the CDR3. V was cut by 6 bases and J by 2 bases, with 11 bases left in between. The germline gives CDR1 MNHEY, CDR2 SVGAGI. In DNA, the CDR3 is TGTGCCAGCAGACCCGGGACACCCTACGAGCAGTACTTC. It translates to CASRPGTPYEQYF.

J is TRBJ1-1 and V is TRBV5-1, with 10 bases lining up with TRBD1. The CDR3 has 14 residues. Trimming at V came to 4 bases and at J to 5 bases, leaving 5 bases not matched to a gene. The germline V gene has CDR1 SGHRS and CDR2 YFSETQ. For the CDR3, the DNA is TGCGCCAGCAGCGTGCCGGGACAGGGGACTGAAGCTTTCTTT. It specifies CASSVPGQGTEAFF.

The chain links TRBV7-2 to TRBJ2-1; 9 bases fit TRBD2. CDR1 is SGHTA, CDR2 FQGNSA, per germline. The CDR3 covers 14 residues. J lost 15 bases, V lost 4 bases, and 13 bases had no gene match. CDR3 loop: CASSSTSGWDLGFF. The CDR3 coding sequence is TGTGCCAGCAGCTCAACTAGCGGGTGGGATTTGGGGTTCTTC.

The chain links TRBV27 to TRBJ2-1; 8 bases agree with TRBD2. Trimming cost V 1 base and J 5 bases; bases outside gene matches: 4. Germline V gene data show CDR1 as MNHEY and CDR2 as SMNVEV (reference sequence). This CDR3 is built from 15 residues. CDR3 nucleotide sequence: TGTGCCAGCAGTTTATTCGGGGGGGGTGACAATGAGCAGTTCTTC. Its translation: CASSLFGGGDNEQFF.